This T cell receptor beta chain was sequenced in a study of identical twins. This clonotype was seen more than once but under ten times. What it recognizes is unknown. Healthy Caucasians provided all donations. TCRdb ran MiXCR on the 5' RACE reads and lists one entry per CDR3 protein. The sample includes about 240,000 distinct CDR3 sequences, roughly 10% of them seen just once. V lost 7 bases to trimming and J lost 9 bases, with 13 bases between them. The CDR3 runs 12 residues. The germline V gene has CDR1 LNHDA and CDR2 SQIVND (reference sequence). Findings and caveats of the study: Out-of-frame alpha sequences common to twins exhibited an excess of low generation probability. Beta out-of-frame sequences showed weaker excess twin sharing.

Sequencing used memory T cells sorted from blood. The chain is built from TRBV19 and TRBJ2-1, with a tentative D call TRBD2 (6 bases). The receptor comes from a man aged 50 to 60 in good health. CDR3 loop: CASMVLGGEQFF. In nucleotides, the CDR3 is TGTGCCAGTATGGTGTTGGGGGGTGAGCAGTTCTTC.